This T cell receptor (beta chain) was found in a study of STAT5B mutations in CD4+ large granular lymphocyte leukemia. TCRdb keeps only in-frame clones here, not all; method: immunoSEQ multiplex PCR. The table has 40,000 to 45,000 clones, about 81% seen once. CDR3 length equals 12 residues. Germline V gene sequence: CDR1 ENHRY, CDR2 SYGVKD. Trimming cost V 2 bases and J 11 bases, with 12 bases left between them. Study-level points and caveats: No patients shared main leukemic clonotypes, though around 24% appeared at low frequency elsewhere. TRBV06-family usage was enriched in top patient clones (8/27) versus controls (2/35). Higher CD4+ than CD8+ T-LGLL clonality might reflect small sample size.

The table lists this clone with a count of one. As yet, its antigen is unknown. The chain employs TRBV10-3 and TRBJ1-1; no clear D gene. This clonotype originated in a human donor in good health. Sequenced input: CD4+ T cells from blood buffy coats. CDR3 sequence: CAISEHPGDAFF. For the CDR3, the DNA is TGTGCCATCAGTGAGCATCCGGGTGACGCTTTCTTT.